This T cell receptor (beta chain) was obtained from a study of cytomegalovirus exposure and HLA in healthy donors. General study points: Under in vitro conditions, three CMV-associated chains were confirmed as specific for CMV antigens. Some TCR beta chains (roughly 150 of them) were listed as cytomegalovirus-associated. Clusters of TCRs from the first cohort tended to co-occur in the 130 or so validation repertoires (as a later analysis found).

As regards this clone: The antigen is not known.

Libraries were prepared by immunoSEQ multiplex PCR; TCRdb keeps only in-frame clonotypes and omits some of them. The table has fewer than 200,000 clones, about 90% seen once. The trim removed 4 bases at V and 6 bases at J, leaving 10 bases unmatched. Germline-derived CDR1 and CDR2 are MDHEN and SYDVKM. There are 15 residues in the CDR3. Sequenced input: PBMCs. This sequence joins TRBV28 and TRBJ2-7, with 9 bases identical to TRBD1. The sequence was obtained from a young woman in good health and CMV-seropositive. This chain's CDR3 is CASSSPTGGGGEQYF. The CDR3 nucleotides read TGTGCCAGCAGTTCCCCAACAGGGGGCGGAGGCGAGCAGTACTTC.